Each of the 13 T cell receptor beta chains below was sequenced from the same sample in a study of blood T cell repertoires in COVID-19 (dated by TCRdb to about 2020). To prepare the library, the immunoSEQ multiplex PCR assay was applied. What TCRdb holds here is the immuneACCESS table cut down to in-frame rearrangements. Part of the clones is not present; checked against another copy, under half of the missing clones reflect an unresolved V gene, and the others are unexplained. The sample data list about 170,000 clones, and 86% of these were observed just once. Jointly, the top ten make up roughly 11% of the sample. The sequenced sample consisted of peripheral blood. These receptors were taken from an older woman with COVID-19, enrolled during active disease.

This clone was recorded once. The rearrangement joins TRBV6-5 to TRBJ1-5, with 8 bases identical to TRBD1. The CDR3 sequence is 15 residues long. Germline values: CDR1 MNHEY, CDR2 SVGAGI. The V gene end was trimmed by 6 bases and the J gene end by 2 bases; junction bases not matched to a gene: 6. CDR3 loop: CASSDRGGGNQPQHF. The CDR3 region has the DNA TGTGCCAGCAGCGACAGGGGTGGCGGCAATCAGCCCCAGCATTTT.

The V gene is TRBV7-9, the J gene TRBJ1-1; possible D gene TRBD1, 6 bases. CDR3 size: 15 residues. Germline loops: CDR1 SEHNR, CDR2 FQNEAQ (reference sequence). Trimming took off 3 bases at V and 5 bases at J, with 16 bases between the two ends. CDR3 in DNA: TGTGCCAGCAGCTTCGGACAGCCGGAGGATACTGAAGCTTTCTTT. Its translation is CASSFGQPEDTEAFF.

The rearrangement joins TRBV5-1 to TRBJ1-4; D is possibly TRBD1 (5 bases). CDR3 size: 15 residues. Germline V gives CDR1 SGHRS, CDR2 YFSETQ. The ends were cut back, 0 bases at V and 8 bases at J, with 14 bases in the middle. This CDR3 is CASSLARQMGEKLFF. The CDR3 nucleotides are TGCGCCAGCAGCTTGGCCAGACAGATGGGGGAAAAACTGTTTTTT.

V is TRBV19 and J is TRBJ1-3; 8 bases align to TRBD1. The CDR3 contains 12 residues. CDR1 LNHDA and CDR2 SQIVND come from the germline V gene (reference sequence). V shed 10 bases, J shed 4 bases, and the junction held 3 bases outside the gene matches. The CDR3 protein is CATRDRGNTIYF. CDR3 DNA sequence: TGTGCCACCCGGGACAGGGGAAACACCATATATTTT.

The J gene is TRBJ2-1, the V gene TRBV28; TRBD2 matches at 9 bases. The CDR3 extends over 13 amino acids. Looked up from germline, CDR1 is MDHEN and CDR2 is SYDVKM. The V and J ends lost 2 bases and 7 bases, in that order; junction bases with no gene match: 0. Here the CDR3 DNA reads TGTGCCAGCAGTTTAGCGGGAGGGAATGAGCAGTTCTTC. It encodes CASSLAGGNEQFF.

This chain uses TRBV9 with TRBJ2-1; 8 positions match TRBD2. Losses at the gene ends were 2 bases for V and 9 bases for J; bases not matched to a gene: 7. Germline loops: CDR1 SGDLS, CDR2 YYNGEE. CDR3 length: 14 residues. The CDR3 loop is CASSVTGGSVEQFF. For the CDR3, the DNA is TGTGCCAGCAGCGTGACGGGAGGGAGCGTTGAGCAGTTCTTC.

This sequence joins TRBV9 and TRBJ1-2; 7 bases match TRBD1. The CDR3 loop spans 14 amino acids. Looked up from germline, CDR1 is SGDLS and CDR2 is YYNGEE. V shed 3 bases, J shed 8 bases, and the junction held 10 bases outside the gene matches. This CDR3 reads CASSAQQGIEGYTF. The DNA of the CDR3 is TGTGCCAGCAGCGCCCAACAGGGGATAGAGGGCTACACCTTC.

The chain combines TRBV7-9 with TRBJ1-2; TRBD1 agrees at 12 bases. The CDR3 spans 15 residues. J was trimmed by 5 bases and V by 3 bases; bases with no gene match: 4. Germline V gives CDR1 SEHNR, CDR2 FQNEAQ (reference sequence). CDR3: CASSFGTGGEYGYTF. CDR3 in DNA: TGTGCCAGCAGCTTTGGGACAGGGGGCGAGTATGGCTACACCTTC. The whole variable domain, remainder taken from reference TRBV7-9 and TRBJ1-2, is DTGVSQNPRHKITKRGQNVTFRCDPISEHNRLYWYRQTLGQGPEFLTYFQNEAQLEKSRLLSDRFSAERPKGSFSTLEIQRTEQGDSAMYLCASSFGTGGEYGYTFGSGTRLTVV.

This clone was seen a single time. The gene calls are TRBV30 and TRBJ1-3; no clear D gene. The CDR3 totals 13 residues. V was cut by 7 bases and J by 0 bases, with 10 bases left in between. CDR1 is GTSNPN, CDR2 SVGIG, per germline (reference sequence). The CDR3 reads CAFSRYSGNTIYF. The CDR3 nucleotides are TGTGCCTTTTCACGGTACTCTGGAAACACCATATATTTT.

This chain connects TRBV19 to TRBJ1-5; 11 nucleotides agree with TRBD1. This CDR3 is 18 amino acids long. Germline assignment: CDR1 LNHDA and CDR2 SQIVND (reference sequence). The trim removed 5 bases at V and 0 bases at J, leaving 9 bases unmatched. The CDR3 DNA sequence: TGTGCCAGTAGTCCTCCCGGGACAGGGGGGGATAGCAATCAGCCCCAGCATTTT. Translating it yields CASSPPGTGGDSNQPQHF.

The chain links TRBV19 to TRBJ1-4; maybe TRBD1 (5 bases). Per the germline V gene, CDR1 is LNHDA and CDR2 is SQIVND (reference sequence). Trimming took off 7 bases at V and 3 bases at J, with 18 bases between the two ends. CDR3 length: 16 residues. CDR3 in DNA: TGTGCCAGTATGAAGAGGGGCGGGGTTGCTAATGAAAAACTGTTTTTT. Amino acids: CASMKRGGVANEKLFF.

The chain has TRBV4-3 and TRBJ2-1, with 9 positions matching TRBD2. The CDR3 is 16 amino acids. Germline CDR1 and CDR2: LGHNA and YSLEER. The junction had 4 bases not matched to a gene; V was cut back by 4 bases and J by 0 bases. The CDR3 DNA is TGCGCCAGCAGCCCCCGACTAGCGGACTCCTACAATGAGCAGTTCTTC. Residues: CASSPRLADSYNEQFF.

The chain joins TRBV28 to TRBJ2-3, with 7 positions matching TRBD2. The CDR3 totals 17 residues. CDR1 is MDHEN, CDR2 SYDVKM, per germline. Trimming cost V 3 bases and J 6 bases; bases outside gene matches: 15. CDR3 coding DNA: TGTGCCAGCAGTTTCGAGCGACTAGCCCGCCCTTATGATACGCAGTATTTT. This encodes CASSFERLARPYDTQYF.